The entry that follows covers one T cell receptor (beta chain) sequence. This specimen belongs to a study of cytomegalovirus exposure and HLA in healthy donors. Across the study: The Caucasian-associated ancestry cluster contained about 80% of the 398 genotyped donors.

Germline loops: CDR1 SGHNT, CDR2 YENEEA. This CDR3 is built from 14 residues. V was shortened by 5 bases and J by 4 bases, with 11 bases between the two germline ends. PCR amplification relied on 60 Vbeta primers (plus 13 Jbeta primers). Some clones are missing from TCRdb's copy, which holds only in-frame ones; the method was immunoSEQ multiplex PCR. The table shows some 150,000 clones, with about 80% occurring only once. As for the donors, each was a healthy bone marrow donor. Sequencing was done on a sample of PBMCs. The chain uses TRBV11-3 and TRBJ1-4, with D maybe TRBD1 (5 bases). This clonotype originated in a man aged 35 to 55 in good health and CMV-seropositive. In DNA, the CDR3 is TGTGCCAGCAGCGCCGACAGTTATAATGAAAAACTGTTTTTT. This translates into CASSADSYNEKLFF.